These 24 T cell receptor beta chains came from one sample sequenced in a study of blood T cell repertoires in COVID-19. Only in-frame clones appear in the TCRdb table, and some are missing; sequencing was by immunoSEQ multiplex PCR. The data show 60,000 to 90,000 clones, with around 84% seen just once and 3.5% held by the top ten. Sequences were obtained from peripheral blood. The receptors here all came from a man aged 50 to 59 with acute or convalescent COVID-19.

The chain recombines TRBV7-2 with TRBJ1-2; D gene ambiguous. The CDR3 is made up of 13 amino acids. V was shortened by 3 bases and J by 2 bases, with 7 bases between the two germline ends. Germline V lookup: CDR1 SGHTA, CDR2 FQGNSA. The CDR3 DNA is TGTGCCAGCAGCTTGGAGGGCAACTATGGCTACACCTTC. The encoded protein is CASSLEGNYGYTF.

The rearrangement joins TRBV7-9 to TRBJ2-5; tentative D call: TRBD1 (5 bases). V lost 5 bases and J lost 1, with 8 bases in between. The germline V gene has CDR1 SEHNR and CDR2 FQNEAQ (reference sequence). The CDR3 spans 13 residues. The CDR3 coding sequence is TGTGCCAGCAGCAGGACACCCCAAGAGACCCAGTACTTC. Protein sequence: CASSRTPQETQYF.

The chain has TRBV5-1 and TRBJ1-5; TRBD1 agrees at 7 bases. The germline gives CDR1 SGHRS, CDR2 YFSETQ. The junction had 4 bases not matched to a gene; V was cut back by 0 bases and J by 4 bases. The CDR3 has 15 residues. CDR3 DNA: TGCGCCAGCAGCTTGGGGGGGACAGATAATCAGCCCCAGCATTTT. Protein product: CASSLGGTDNQPQHF.

The V gene is TRBV7-7, the J gene TRBJ2-7; D is unresolved. The V gene's germline CDR1 is SSHAT and CDR2 FNYEAQ (reference sequence). Trimming took 2 bases from V and 0 from J, leaving 11 bases between them. CDR3 length equals 15 residues. Here the CDR3 reads CASSLRYGDSYEQYF. The CDR3 DNA follows: TGTGCCAGCAGCTTAAGGTACGGAGACTCCTACGAGCAGTACTTC. The whole variable domain, remainder taken from reference TRBV7-7 and TRBJ2-7, is GAGVSQSPRYKVTKRGQDVTLRCDPISSHATLYWYQQALGQGPEFLTYFNYEAQPDKSGLPSDRFSAERPEGSISTLTIQRTEQRDSAMYRCASSLRYGDSYEQYFGPGTRLTVT.

V gene TRBV6-5 combines with J gene TRBJ1-1; D perhaps matches TRBD1 (5 bases). The CDR3 totals 13 residues. The V end lost 8 bases, the J end lost 7 bases, and 17 bases lay between the germline ends. Germline V CDR1 and CDR2: MNHEY, SVGAGI. CDR3: CASSERGSGEAFF. In nucleotides, the CDR3 is TGTGCCAGCTCGGAAAGGGGTTCTGGTGAAGCTTTCTTT.

The V call is TRBV4-1, the J call TRBJ1-4, with 10 bases identical to TRBD1. V shed 3 bases and J 6 bases; nucleotides not matched to a gene: 7. Germline V gives CDR1 MGHRA, CDR2 YSYEKL. This CDR3 comprises 16 residues. As DNA, the CDR3 is TGCGCCAGCAGCCAGCCTTCAGGACAGGGGGATGAAAAACTGTTTTTT. Protein sequence: CASSQPSGQGDEKLFF.

The count of this clone is one. This chain joins TRBV30 and TRBJ1-4; weak D call: TRBD1 (6 bases). This CDR3 is 15 amino acids long. CDR1 and CDR2 from the germline V gene are GTSNPN and SVGIG (reference sequence). The V end was cut by 0 bases, the J end by 1 base, with 9 bases between. CDR3: CAWSVSRGTNEKLFF. The CDR3 region has the DNA TGTGCCTGGAGTGTGAGCAGGGGAACTAATGAAAAACTGTTTTTT.

This clone was observed once. This chain links TRBV18 with TRBJ1-2; TRBD1 aligns across 7 bases. V shed 3 bases and J 3 bases; nucleotides not matched to a gene: 7. Germline assignment: CDR1 KGHSH and CDR2 LQKENI. The length of the CDR3 is 15 residues. The CDR3 DNA reads TGTGCCAGCTCACCCTCCGGACAGGCTTACTATGGCTACACCTTC. Its translation is CASSPSGQAYYGYTF.

V and J are TRBV19 and TRBJ1-5; 7 bases map to TRBD1. CDR3 size: 16 residues. Germline V gene sequence: CDR1 LNHDA, CDR2 SQIVND (reference sequence). Trimming at V came to 9 bases and at J to 0 bases, leaving 11 bases not matched to a gene. For the CDR3, the DNA is TGTGCCAGACTGAACCCGGGACAGTATAGCAATCAGCCCCAGCATTTT. This sequence encodes CARLNPGQYSNQPQHF.

The chain has TRBV18 and TRBJ2-6; D uncertain. V lost 3 bases and J lost 1, with 13 bases in between. This CDR3 contains 17 residues. Germline V gene sequence: CDR1 KGHSH, CDR2 LQKENI. CDR3 sequence (DNA): TGTGCCAGCTCACCGAGCTCATCGGGTTCTGGGGCCAACGTCCTGACTTTC. Protein sequence: CASSPSSSGSGANVLTF.

The rearrangement joins TRBV28 to TRBJ2-1; D is ambiguous. The V and J ends lost 2 bases and 2 bases respectively, with 4 bases between them. CDR3 size: 13 residues. Per germline, CDR1 MDHEN and CDR2 SYDVKM. As DNA, the CDR3 is TGTGCCAGCAGTTTAGTTACCTACAATGAGCAGTTCTTC. Protein: CASSLVTYNEQFF.

This chain uses TRBV6-2 or TRBV6-3 with TRBJ2-1; 7 nucleotides agree with TRBD2. Germline CDR1 is MNHEY and CDR2 is SVGEGT. V was pared by 4 bases and J by 9 bases, with 3 bases of the junction left unmatched. This CDR3 is built from 12 residues. DNA for the CDR3: TGTGCCAGCAGTTTTCCGGGAGGTGAGCAGTTCTTC. It translates to CASSFPGGEQFF.

V gene TRBV6-5 combines with J gene TRBJ2-7, with 12 bases that match TRBD1. The CDR3 runs 15 residues. Looked up from germline, CDR1 is MNHEY and CDR2 is SVGAGI. V trimming: 2 bases; J trimming: 4 bases; junction bases outside the gene matches: 3. CDR3 coding DNA: TGTGCCAGCAGTTACAGGGACAGGGGGCTGTACGAGCAGTACTTC. This codes for CASSYRDRGLYEQYF.

V gene TRBV9 combines with J gene TRBJ1-6; D remains ambiguous. This CDR3 is 14 amino acids long. Germline loops: CDR1 SGDLS, CDR2 YYNGEE. The V gene lost 1 base and the J gene lost 3 bases, with 5 bases spanning the gap. This chain's CDR3 is CASSVRVYNSPLHF. Here the CDR3 DNA reads TGTGCCAGCAGCGTACGTGTCTATAATTCACCCCTCCACTTT.

The chain links TRBV6-5 to TRBJ1-4; D is ambiguous. This CDR3 has 14 amino acids. Trimming removed 4 bases from V and 7 bases from J, with 13 bases in between. Germline CDR1 is MNHEY and CDR2 is SVGAGI. The CDR3 is CASSLQIRVEKLFF. The DNA for the CDR3 is TGTGCCAGCAGTTTGCAGATTCGGGTTGAAAAACTGTTTTTT.

This chain connects TRBV7-3 to TRBJ2-2; D is possibly TRBD1 (5 bases). V lost 0 bases and J 7 bases, leaving 12 bases between the germline ends. Germline lookup yields CDR1 SGHTA and CDR2 FQGTGA. This CDR3 region has 15 residues. DNA for the CDR3: TGTGCCAGCAGCTTAACAGGGGAAATGCTCGGGGAGCTGTTTTTT. Its protein is CASSLTGEMLGELFF.

This clone occurred once. The chain is built from TRBV12-3 or TRBV12-4 and TRBJ2-2; D unresolved. The germline V and J ends were trimmed by 5 bases and 5 bases, with 3 bases remaining between them. The CDR3 loop spans 11 amino acids. The CDR3 sequence is CASSHTGELFF. The CDR3 region has the DNA TGTGCCAGCAGTCATACCGGGGAGCTGTTTTTT.

Only a few counts were recorded for this clone. The J gene is TRBJ1-3, the V gene TRBV7-2, with a possible D match to TRBD1 (6 bases). Germline V lookup: CDR1 SGHTA, CDR2 FQGNSA. The CDR3 contains 16 residues. V lost 1 base and J lost 2, with 12 bases in between. CDR3 DNA: TGTGCCAGCAGCTTAGGTACAGGGTTGCCTGGAAACACCATATATTTT. Amino acid sequence: CASSLGTGLPGNTIYF. Using reference TRBV7-2 and TRBJ1-3 for the parts outside the CDR3, the full variable domain is GAGVSQSPSNKVTEKGKDVELRCDPISGHTALYWYRQSLGQGLEFLIYFQGNSAPDKSGLPSDRFSAERTGGSVSTLTIQRTQQEDSAVYLCASSLGTGLPGNTIYFGEGSWLTVV.

The chain uses TRBV7-9 and TRBJ2-7; D remains ambiguous. Trimming took off 3 bases at V and 3 bases at J, with 6 bases between the two ends. The CDR3 runs 12 residues. The V gene's germline CDR1 is SEHNR and CDR2 FQNEAQ (reference sequence). The CDR3 spells CASSFTNYEQYF. In DNA form, the CDR3 reads TGTGCCAGCAGCTTTACAAACTACGAGCAGTACTTC. The whole variable domain, remainder taken from reference TRBV7-9 and TRBJ2-7, is DTGVSQNPRHKITKRGQNVTFRCDPISEHNRLYWYRQTLGQGPEFLTYFQNEAQLEKSRLLSDRFSAERPKGSFSTLEIQRTEQGDSAMYLCASSFTNYEQYFGPGTRLTVT.

CDR3 in DNA: TGCGCCAGCGATGCGGGGGGAGGAAGCTATGGCTACACCTTC. It is translated as CASDAGGGSYGYTF. The genes are TRBV5-1 and TRBJ1-2; possible D gene TRBD1, 5 bases. Germline CDR1 SGHRS, CDR2 YFSETQ. V was trimmed by 7 bases and J by 4 bases, leaving 17 bases between them. The length of the CDR3 is 14 residues.

In this sample, this clone turned up once. The chain has TRBV7-2 and TRBJ2-2, with TRBD1 matching over 9 bases. CDR1 and CDR2 (germline): SGHTA, FQGNSA. The V and J ends lost 5 bases and 6 bases, in that order; junction bases with no gene match: 1. The CDR3 sequence is 13 residues long. The CDR3 region has the DNA TGTGCCAGCAGCGACAGGGGGGCCGGGGAGCTGTTTTTT. Translation gives CASSDRGAGELFF.

The V gene is TRBV6-6, the J gene TRBJ1-3; 9 bases align to TRBD1. CDR1 MNHNY and CDR2 SVGAGI come from the germline V gene (reference sequence). V shed 5 bases and J 0 bases; nucleotides not matched to a gene: 11. The CDR3 covers 18 residues. The CDR3 DNA sequence: TGTGCCAGCAGTCTACTCCCGGGACAGGGTTTCTCTGGAAACACCATATATTTT. Translating gives CASSLLPGQGFSGNTIYF.

The J gene is TRBJ1-4, the V gene TRBV28, with 9 bases aligning to TRBD1. J was trimmed by 6 bases and V by 6 bases; bases with no gene match: 5. The CDR3 has 14 amino acids. Looked up from germline, CDR1 is MDHEN and CDR2 is SYDVKM. In nucleotides, the CDR3 is TGTGCCAGCAGCCCCGGGACAGGGTATGAAAAACTGTTTTTT. Translation gives CASSPGTGYEKLFF.

This clone was detected only a few times. V and J are TRBV9 and TRBJ2-2; 7 nucleotides align to TRBD1. The germline CDR1 and CDR2 sequences are SGDLS and YYNGEE. The junction had 4 bases not matched to a gene; V was cut back by 3 bases and J by 2 bases. The CDR3 loop spans 15 amino acids. As DNA, the CDR3 is TGTGCCAGCAGCGAGGGACAGAGAAACACCGGGGAGCTGTTTTTT. This gives the protein CASSEGQRNTGELFF.